This is a list of T cell receptor beta chains from one sample in a study of T cells in localized non-small cell lung cancer. Sequencing used immunoSEQ multiplex PCR; TCRdb keeps in-frame clones, though not all of them. Of some 40,000 clones listed, 90% to 95% are singletons. Sequencing used peripheral blood, obtained before any cancer treatment. These receptors originate from a female donor over 55 with stage I lung adenocarcinoma. CDR3s include the opening cysteine and the closing phenylalanine or tryptophan. The D gene is left open where the match is weak. Size tells how often a clone was seen (once, few, many) or the class of an expanded clone, and some rows leave it out.

j_call: TRBJ2-5; d_call: TRBD1; clone_size: -; v_call: TRBV15; cdr3_aa: CATSRGQSLRTQYF; cdr3_nt: TGTGCCACCAGCAGGGGACAGAGCCTCAGGACCCAGTACTTC
j_call: TRBJ1-4; d_call: -; clone_size: -; v_call: TRBV6-1; cdr3_aa: CATIYGRANEKLFF; cdr3_nt: TGTGCCACAATCTACGGCCGGGCTAATGAAAAACTGTTTTTT
j_call: TRBJ1-6; d_call: TRBD1; clone_size: -; v_call: TRBV7-9; cdr3_aa: CASSSDRVRGWNSPLHF; cdr3_nt: TGTGCCAGCAGCTCCGACAGGGTCCGTGGCTGGAATTCACCCCTCCACTTT
j_call: TRBJ2-2; d_call: -; clone_size: once; v_call: TRBV19; cdr3_aa: CASTSGAGPLGVGELFF; cdr3_nt: TGTGCCAGTACCTCGGGAGCGGGCCCGTTGGGTGTCGGGGAGCTGTTTTTT
j_call: TRBJ1-1; d_call: -; clone_size: -; v_call: TRBV9; cdr3_aa: CASSVGQLTEAFF; cdr3_nt: TGTGCCAGCAGCGTAGGTCAGCTCACTGAAGCTTTCTTT
j_call: TRBJ2-3; d_call: -; clone_size: -; v_call: TRBV7-6; cdr3_aa: CASSLAYGEGTDTQYF; cdr3_nt: TGTGCCAGCAGCTTAGCATATGGTGAGGGCACAGATACGCAGTATTTT
j_call: TRBJ1-4; d_call: -; clone_size: -; v_call: TRBV11-2; cdr3_aa: CASSLEGGLYEKLFF; cdr3_nt: TGTGCCAGCAGCTTAGAGGGAGGGTTATACGAAAAACTGTTTTTT
j_call: TRBJ2-2; d_call: TRBD2; clone_size: -; v_call: TRBV4-1; cdr3_aa: CASSQAARSGARRGELFF; cdr3_nt: TGCGCCAGCAGCCAAGCCGCTCGTAGCGGGGCGAGGCGTGGGGAGCTGTTTTTT
j_call: TRBJ2-2; d_call: -; clone_size: -; v_call: TRBV6-4; cdr3_aa: CASSDQGATGELFF; cdr3_nt: TGTGCCAGCAGTGATCAGGGCGCCACCGGGGAGCTGTTTTTT
j_call: TRBJ2-5; d_call: -; clone_size: -; v_call: TRBV6-1; cdr3_aa: CASSEGAQYF; cdr3_nt: TGTGCCAGCAGTGAGGGGGCCCAGTACTTC
j_call: TRBJ1-1; d_call: -; clone_size: -; v_call: TRBV6-6; cdr3_aa: CAGGGSNTEAFF; cdr3_nt: TGTGCCGGGGGGGGTTCGAACACTGAAGCTTTCTTT
j_call: TRBJ1-4; d_call: -; clone_size: -; v_call: TRBV12-5; cdr3_aa: CASGLVSRETTSPGIYKTNEKLFF; cdr3_nt: TGTGCTAGTGGTTTGGTATCCCGGGAGACCACGTCACCGGGCATCTATAAAACTAATGAAAAACTGTTTTTT
j_call: TRBJ1-5; d_call: TRBD1; clone_size: -; v_call: TRBV6-6; cdr3_aa: CASSRTGLLNQPQHF; cdr3_nt: TGTGCCAGCAGCCGGACAGGGCTCTTAAATCAGCCCCAGCATTTT
j_call: TRBJ1-2; d_call: -; clone_size: -; v_call: TRBV14; cdr3_aa: CASSQEAGRGYGYTF; cdr3_nt: TGTGCCAGCAGCCAAGAGGCGGGAAGAGGCTATGGCTACACCTTC
j_call: TRBJ2-6; d_call: -; clone_size: -; v_call: TRBV5-4; cdr3_aa: CASSSENRPGANVLTF; cdr3_nt: TGTGCCAGCAGCTCTGAGAACAGACCTGGGGCCAACGTCCTGACTTTC
j_call: TRBJ1-2; d_call: -; clone_size: -; v_call: TRBV28; cdr3_aa: CASRIPYNYGYTF; cdr3_nt: TGTGCCAGCAGGATACCTTATAACTATGGCTACACCTTC
j_call: TRBJ1-1; d_call: -; clone_size: -; v_call: TRBV9; cdr3_aa: CASSGAHVMENTEAFF; cdr3_nt: TGTGCCAGCAGCGGGGCCCATGTCATGGAGAACACTGAAGCTTTCTTT
j_call: TRBJ2-1; d_call: TRBD2; clone_size: -; v_call: TRBV5-1; cdr3_aa: CASSLASSGGAGEQFF; cdr3_nt: TGCGCCAGCAGCTTGGCCTCGAGCGGGGGGGCTGGTGAGCAGTTCTTC
j_call: TRBJ2-3; d_call: -; clone_size: -; v_call: TRBV6-6; cdr3_aa: CAGRETAAGYTQYF; cdr3_nt: TGTGCCGGCCGAGAGACGGCGGCCGGGTATACGCAGTATTTT
j_call: TRBJ2-7; d_call: -; clone_size: once; v_call: TRBV6-5; cdr3_aa: CASSLVDLNYEQYF; cdr3_nt: TGTGCCAGCAGTTTAGTGGACTTAAACTACGAGCAGTACTTC
j_call: TRBJ1-1; d_call: TRBD1; clone_size: once; v_call: TRBV19; cdr3_aa: CASSIPYRDSAEAFF; cdr3_nt: TGTGCCAGTAGTATACCATACCGGGACAGCGCTGAAGCTTTCTTT
j_call: TRBJ2-1; d_call: TRBD1; clone_size: -; v_call: TRBV6-1; cdr3_aa: CASRLQGGGNEQFF; cdr3_nt: TGTGCCAGCAGACTACAGGGGGGTGGCAATGAGCAGTTCTTC
j_call: TRBJ2-1; d_call: TRBD2; clone_size: -; v_call: TRBV19; cdr3_aa: CASSVYSGVLYNEQFF; cdr3_nt: TGTGCCAGTAGTGTCTATAGCGGGGTCTTATACAATGAGCAGTTCTTC
j_call: TRBJ1-2; d_call: -; clone_size: once; v_call: TRBV29-1; cdr3_aa: CSVERGSAYGYTF; cdr3_nt: TGCAGCGTTGAAAGGGGATCCGCCTATGGCTACACCTTC
j_call: TRBJ1-3; d_call: -; clone_size: -; v_call: TRBV5-1; cdr3_aa: CASSRLESVGNSGNTIYF; cdr3_nt: TGCGCCAGCAGCCGTCTGGAGTCTGTAGGGAACAGTGGAAACACCATATATTTT
j_call: TRBJ1-2; d_call: -; clone_size: -; v_call: TRBV29-1; cdr3_aa: CSVDAGSIGGYTF; cdr3_nt: TGCAGCGTTGACGCGGGATCCATAGGTGGCTACACCTTC
j_call: TRBJ1-1; d_call: TRBD1; clone_size: -; v_call: TRBV7-2; cdr3_aa: CASSPTGKGRDTEAFF; cdr3_nt: TGTGCCAGCAGCCCGACAGGGAAAGGGAGGGACACTGAAGCTTTCTTT
j_call: TRBJ1-1; d_call: -; clone_size: -; v_call: TRBV19; cdr3_aa: CASSILAGSLNTEAFF; cdr3_nt: TGTGCCAGTAGTATCCTGGCCGGCAGCTTGAACACTGAAGCTTTCTTT
j_call: TRBJ2-7; d_call: TRBD1; clone_size: -; v_call: TRBV5-1; cdr3_aa: CASSPTGTVSYEQYF; cdr3_nt: TGCGCCAGCAGCCCGACCGGGACAGTCTCCTACGAGCAGTACTTC
j_call: TRBJ1-1; d_call: TRBD1; clone_size: -; v_call: TRBV7-9; cdr3_aa: CASSSAGTGVGGFF; cdr3_nt: TGTGCCAGCAGCTCTGCCGGGACAGGTGTGGGGGGTTTCTTT
j_call: TRBJ1-1; d_call: -; clone_size: -; v_call: TRBV6-6; cdr3_aa: CASRAEAFF; cdr3_nt: TGTGCCAGCAGAGCCGAAGCTTTCTTT
j_call: TRBJ2-1; d_call: TRBD2; clone_size: -; v_call: TRBV10-3; cdr3_aa: CAISDGLAGGRATYNEQFF; cdr3_nt: TGTGCCATCAGTGATGGACTAGCGGGGGGCCGGGCGACCTACAATGAGCAGTTCTTC
j_call: TRBJ2-2; d_call: -; clone_size: -; v_call: TRBV19; cdr3_aa: CASRRGGGPNTGELFF; cdr3_nt: TGTGCCAGTAGGAGGGGTGGGGGACCAAACACCGGGGAGCTGTTTTTT
j_call: TRBJ2-3; d_call: TRBD1; clone_size: -; v_call: TRBV7-9; cdr3_aa: CASSLAPTGWVGTDTQYF; cdr3_nt: TGTGCCAGCAGCTTAGCCCCGACAGGGTGGGTTGGCACAGATACGCAGTATTTT
j_call: TRBJ1-2; d_call: -; clone_size: -; v_call: TRBV9; cdr3_aa: CASSVASQNYGYTF; cdr3_nt: TGTGCCAGCAGCGTAGCTTCGCAGAACTATGGCTACACCTTC
j_call: TRBJ2-1; d_call: -; clone_size: once; v_call: TRBV2; cdr3_aa: CASKPSSYNEQFF; cdr3_nt: TGTGCCAGCAAGCCAAGCTCCTACAATGAGCAGTTCTTC
j_call: TRBJ2-3; d_call: TRBD2; clone_size: -; v_call: TRBV7-2; cdr3_aa: CASSPWGGSTDTQYF; cdr3_nt: TGTGCCAGCAGCCCCTGGGGGGGGTCAACAGATACGCAGTATTTT